This record covers a single T cell receptor (beta chain). The data were taken from a study of blood T cell repertoires in COVID-19. Study in general: Acute and convalescent COVID-19 samples came from the United States, Italy and Spain.

Participants were aged about 18 to 95 years, lived in over 20 US areas, and enrolled virtually. Participants were placed into cohorts based on the clinical history they reported. Before they entered the study, exposed participants had met a COVID-19 case within 2 weeks. This table comes from immunoSEQ multiplex PCR, and its TCRdb copy is limited to in-frame clones, with some not included. The sample consists of some 240,000 clones, about 85% of them appearing once. The V end lost 4 bases, the J end lost 4 bases, and 13 bases lay between the germline ends. The CDR3 consists of 14 residues. Germline V gene data show CDR1 as LGHDT and CDR2 as YNNKEL (reference sequence).

Input material: PBMCs or T cells enriched from blood (not recorded which). This TCR was recovered from a woman aged 50 to 60 who had been exposed to COVID-19. V is TRBV3-1 (or the pseudogene TRBV3-2) and J is TRBJ1-2, with a possible D match to TRBD1 (5 bases). The CDR3 loop reads CASSRLGGLYGYTF. The DNA of the CDR3 is TGTGCCAGCAGCCGCCTCGGGGGACTCTATGGCTACACCTTC.